This T cell receptor beta chain was recovered during a study of identical twins. Of note for this clonotype: What it binds is not known.

The ends were cut back, 0 bases at V and 9 bases at J, with 6 bases in the middle. Per germline, CDR1 SEHNR and CDR2 FQNEAQ (reference sequence). The length of the CDR3 is 11 residues. Unique molecular identifiers were present on the cDNA, and a universal primer site came from template switching. Via MiXCR, TCRdb re-called the 5' RACE reads, giving one row per CDR3 protein. The sample carries fewer than 550,000 distinct CDR3 sequences, approximately 14% recorded once. Study-level results: Among monozygotic twins, out-of-frame TCR alpha sharing exceeded what models predicted. Out-of-frame beta sequences exhibited a weaker degree of excess twin sharing. The study reached conclusions through statistical analysis that was cross-sectional, not following the same donors.

In addition, the sample was reused for a study of yellow fever vaccine responses in identical twins.

Specimen: CD4+ T cells sorted from blood. The receptor comes from a woman under 30 in good health. The V and J genes are TRBV7-9 and TRBJ2-7; TRBD2 is a possible D gene (6 bases). The CDR3, as DNA: TGTGCCAGCAGCTTAGCCGGGGGGCAGTACTTC. Translation: CASSLAGGQYF.